Each of the 22 T cell receptor beta chains below was sequenced from the same sample in a study of shared clonotypes between healthy human individuals. Assay used: immunoSEQ multiplex PCR; TCRdb lists only in-frame clones, some missing. The sample includes 2,500,000 or so clones, under 95% of them seen just once. The specimen was naive CD4+ T cells from PBMCs. Subset: CD45RA+ positively selected. The source is a man aged 18 to 29 in good health. Some clones in this sample may be carry-over from other donors' samples.

This chain connects TRBV11-3 to TRBJ2-7, with 8 bases matching TRBD2. Trimming took 1 base from V and 4 from J; bases not matched to a gene: 3. The CDR3 is made up of 14 amino acids. From germline, CDR1 is SGHNT and CDR2 YENEEA. The CDR3 here is CASSLGGGRYEQYF. CDR3 DNA sequence: TGTGCCAGCAGCTTAGGGGGCGGGAGGTACGAGCAGTACTTC.

The chain has TRBV14 and TRBJ2-1; D possibly corresponds to TRBD2 (5 bases). V was shortened by 8 bases and J by 8 bases, with 22 bases between the two germline ends. The CDR3 spans 15 residues. Germline CDR1 and CDR2: SGHDN and FVKESK. CDR3 sequence (DNA): TGTGCCAGCTCCCCCCTAGCTCTCTATAGGTATGAGCAGTTCTTC. This translates into CASSPLALYRYEQFF.

On this clone: At the DNA level, this CDR3 is encoded by other sequences in the same sample as well. The DNA for the CDR3 is TGTGCCAGCAGCGTAGCTCCGGGAGTGGGAGAGACCCAGTACTTC. Translated: CASSVAPGVGETQYF. The chain couples TRBV9 to TRBJ2-5; TRBD2 is a possible D gene (6 bases). CDR3 size: 15 residues. Germline values: CDR1 SGDLS, CDR2 YYNGEE. Trimming took 0 bases from V and 4 from J, leaving 13 bases between them. The variable domain in full, completed from reference TRBV9 and TRBJ2-5, reads DSGVTQTPKHLITATGQRVTLRCSPRSGDLSVYWYQQSLDQGLQFLIQYYNGEERAKGNILERFSAQQFPDLHSELNLSSLELGDSALYFCASSVAPGVGETQYFGPGTRLLVL.

This clone occurred once. The rearrangement uses TRBV9 and TRBJ2-2; TRBD2 agrees at 9 bases. The CDR3 extends over 16 amino acids. Germline V lookup: CDR1 SGDLS, CDR2 YYNGEE. V trimming: 3 bases; J trimming: 5 bases; junction bases outside the gene matches: 8. The CDR3 nucleotides read TGTGCCAGCAGCGCCACCGGGACTAGCCCAACCGGGGAGCTGTTTTTT. Translated, it gives CASSATGTSPTGELFF.

This chain links TRBV5-6 with TRBJ2-2; TRBD1 matches at 7 bases. The CDR3 length is 14 residues. The V and J ends lost 2 bases and 7 bases, in that order; junction bases with no gene match: 5. Per the germline V gene, CDR1 is SGHDT and CDR2 is YYEEEE. The CDR3 spells CASSLRGLNGELFF. Written as DNA, the CDR3 is TGTGCCAGCAGCTTAAGGGGGCTTAACGGGGAGCTGTTTTTT.

The chain joins TRBV18 to TRBJ1-3; D unresolved. The CDR3 contains 16 residues. The germline V gene has CDR1 KGHSH and CDR2 LQKENI. V was pared by 1 base and J by 2 bases, with 12 bases between. CDR3 coding DNA: TGTGCCAGCTCACCACTTACTCGGGTAACTGGAAACACCATATATTTT. Translating gives CASSPLTRVTGNTIYF. Combining the CDR3 with reference TRBV18 and TRBJ1-3 gives the whole variable domain NAGVMQNPRHLVRRRGQEARLRCSPMKGHSHVYWYRQLPEEGLKFMVYLQKENIIDESGMPKERFSAEFPKEGPSILRIQQVVRGDSAAYFCASSPLTRVTGNTIYFGEGSWLTVV.

Comment on this clone: This same CDR3 is encoded by further DNA sequences in the sample. V usage is TRBV27 and J usage is TRBJ2-3, with 9 bases identical to TRBD1. This CDR3 contains 14 residues. V dropped 4 bases and J dropped 3; count of bases not matched to a gene: 2. Germline values: CDR1 MNHEY, CDR2 SMNVEV (reference sequence). CDR3 in amino acids: CASSSDRGTDTQYF. CDR3 in DNA: TGTGCCAGCAGTTCTGACAGGGGGACAGATACGCAGTATTTT.

The chain links TRBV4-2 to TRBJ2-1, with TRBD2 identical over 8 bases. Germline V gene lookup returns CDR1 LGHNA and CDR2 YNFKEQ. The CDR3 spans 15 residues. J gave up 10 bases and V 1 base, and 9 bases lay outside the gene matches. Here the CDR3 DNA reads TGTGCCAGCAGCCAAGGGAGGACTAGCATGGACGAGCAGTTCTTC. It translates to CASSQGRTSMDEQFF.

This clone appeared a few times. This sample also contains other DNA sequences that code for the same CDR3. The chain uses TRBV5-1 and TRBJ1-5; unclear D gene. Germline assignment: CDR1 SGHRS and CDR2 YFSETQ. This CDR3 is 12 amino acids long. V lost 0 bases, J lost 6 bases, and 4 bases lay in between. CDR3 amino acids: CASSLEGQPQHF. The CDR3 DNA follows: TGCGCCAGCAGCTTGGAAGGTCAGCCCCAGCATTTT. Complete variable domain (other parts from reference TRBV5-1 and TRBJ1-5): KAGVTQTPRYLIKTRGQQVTLSCSPISGHRSVSWYQQTPGQGLQFLFEYFSETQRNKGNFPGRFSGRQFSNSRSEMNVSTLELGDSALYLCASSLEGQPQHFGDGTRLSIL.

On this clone: Other DNA sequences in this sample translate to the same CDR3. The chain combines TRBV28 with TRBJ1-3; TRBD1 matches at 10 bases. CDR3 length: 16 amino acids. With V trimmed by 0 bases and J by 4 bases, 3 bases remained unmatched. Germline V lookup: CDR1 MDHEN, CDR2 SYDVKM. CDR3 region: CASSLWTGGSGNTIYF. The CDR3, as DNA: TGTGCCAGCAGTTTATGGACAGGGGGCTCGGGAAACACCATATATTTT.

This clone showed up just once. The gene calls are TRBV5-1 and TRBJ2-3; TRBD2 might be the D (6 bases). This CDR3 is 15 amino acids long. Germline V gene data show CDR1 as SGHRS and CDR2 as YFSETQ. Trimming pared 4 bases from V and 4 bases from J, leaving 16 bases between. CDR3: CASSPNGLSPDTQYF. CDR3 bases: TGCGCCAGCAGCCCAAACGGACTATCCCCAGATACGCAGTATTTT.

The CDR3 here is CTSSRATLHYEQYF. As DNA, the CDR3 is TGCACCAGCAGCCGGGCGACCCTGCACTACGAGCAGTACTTC. The rearrangement uses TRBV1 and TRBJ2-7; TRBD1 was called by the table and not checked on the DNA. TRBV1 represents a pseudogene. This CDR3 contains 14 residues.

The chain recombines TRBV27 with TRBJ1-4; D is ambiguous. Germline loops: CDR1 MNHEY, CDR2 SMNVEV (reference sequence). V shed 6 bases and J shed 12 bases, with 11 bases lying between them. The CDR3 extends over 11 amino acids. The CDR3 loop is CASSSHRQLFF. CDR3 DNA: TGTGCCAGCAGCTCACATCGTCAACTGTTTTTT. Combining the CDR3 with reference TRBV27 and TRBJ1-4 gives the whole variable domain EAQVTQNPRYLITVTGKKLTVTCSQNMNHEYMSWYRQDPGLGLRQIYYSMNVEVTDKGDVPEGYKVSRKEKRNFPLILESPSPNQTSLYFCASSSHRQLFFGSGTQLSVL.

The chain employs TRBV7-2 and TRBJ2-7; 9 nucleotides agree with TRBD1. The CDR3 loop spans 15 amino acids. Germline loops: CDR1 SGHTA, CDR2 FQGNSA. Unmatched junction bases numbered 9, after V lost 5 bases and J lost 4 bases. Here the CDR3 DNA reads TGTGCCAGCAGCCGCACGGGACAGGGATGGTACGAGCAGTACTTC. The encoded protein is CASSRTGQGWYEQYF.

The chain uses TRBV7-9 and TRBJ2-1; 8 nucleotides align to TRBD2. Unmatched junction bases numbered 9, after V lost 5 bases and J lost 15 bases. Germline assignment: CDR1 SEHNR and CDR2 FQNEAQ (reference sequence). This CDR3 region has 12 residues. The chain's CDR3 is CASSPPSGSAFF. The CDR3 DNA follows: TGTGCCAGCAGCCCCCCCAGCGGGAGTGCGTTCTTC.

The chain links TRBV7-9 to TRBJ2-5, with no clear D. This CDR3 contains 10 residues. Germline assignment: CDR1 SEHNR and CDR2 FQNEAQ (reference sequence). Trimming removed 5 bases from V and 5 bases from J, with 3 bases in between. This CDR3 reads CASSMETQYF. DNA for the CDR3: TGTGCCAGCAGCATGGAGACCCAGTACTTC.

This clone appeared a few times. Other DNA sequences from this sample encode an identical CDR3 as well. This rearrangement joins TRBV5-1 to TRBJ2-5; maybe TRBD1 (6 bases). Germline V gene lookup returns CDR1 SGHRS and CDR2 YFSETQ. The CDR3 consists of 14 residues. Trimming stripped 0 bases from V and 0 bases from J, with 6 bases between. CDR3 nucleotide sequence: TGCGCCAGCAGCTTGGGACAGGACCAAGAGACCCAGTACTTC. As protein: CASSLGQDQETQYF. Full variable domain (remainder filled in from reference TRBV5-1 and TRBJ2-5): KAGVTQTPRYLIKTRGQQVTLSCSPISGHRSVSWYQQTPGQGLQFLFEYFSETQRNKGNFPGRFSGRQFSNSRSEMNVSTLELGDSALYLCASSLGQDQETQYFGPGTRLLVL.

The V and J genes are TRBV14 and TRBJ1-3; D unresolved. Per germline, CDR1 SGHDN and CDR2 FVKESK. This CDR3 region has 16 residues. V dropped 0 bases and J dropped 4 bases, with 13 bases sitting between them. The CDR3 bases are TGTGCCAGCAGCCAAGATACCAGGTTCTACGGAAACACCATATATTTT. The encoded protein is CASSQDTRFYGNTIYF.

The J gene is TRBJ2-2, the V gene TRBV9; weak D call: TRBD2 (5 bases). Trimming left V 3 bases short and J 5 bases short, with 11 bases between. CDR1 is SGDLS, CDR2 YYNGEE, per germline. This CDR3 spans 14 amino acids. CDR3 protein: CASSAGSETGELFF. For the CDR3, the DNA is TGTGCCAGCAGCGCGGGGTCGGAGACCGGGGAGCTGTTTTTT. The entire variable domain, with the rest obtained from reference TRBV9 and TRBJ2-2, is as follows: DSGVTQTPKHLITATGQRVTLRCSPRSGDLSVYWYQQSLDQGLQFLIQYYNGEERAKGNILERFSAQQFPDLHSELNLSSLELGDSALYFCASSAGSETGELFFGEGSRLTVL.

V is TRBV6-5 and J is TRBJ1-5, with D tentatively TRBD1 (6 bases). The CDR3 spans 16 residues. Germline lookup yields CDR1 MNHEY and CDR2 SVGAGI. V shed 0 bases and J shed 7 bases, with 16 bases lying between them. As DNA, the CDR3 is TGTGCCAGCAGTTACTCGGCGCTAGGGGGGGTACAGCCCCAGCATTTT. This encodes CASSYSALGGVQPQHF.

The V gene is TRBV18, the J gene TRBJ1-2, with 8 bases that match TRBD1. V shed 4 bases and J 6 bases; nucleotides not matched to a gene: 7. CDR3 length: 14 residues. The germline V gene encodes CDR1 KGHSH and CDR2 LQKENI. The DNA for the CDR3 is TGTGCCAGCTCACTGGGACAGGTGGGGGATGGCTACACCTTC. It is translated as CASSLGQVGDGYTF. The whole variable domain, filled in from reference TRBV18 and TRBJ1-2, reads NAGVMQNPRHLVRRRGQEARLRCSPMKGHSHVYWYRQLPEEGLKFMVYLQKENIIDESGMPKERFSAEFPKEGPSILRIQQVVRGDSAAYFCASSLGQVGDGYTFGSGTRLTVV.

In this sample, this clone turned up a few times. This chain connects TRBV27 to TRBJ1-2; 9 bases map to TRBD1. The CDR3 contains 16 residues. Trimming at V came to 0 bases and at J to 7 bases, leaving 9 bases not matched to a gene. The V gene's germline CDR1 is MNHEY and CDR2 SMNVEV (reference sequence). CDR3 loop: CASSLSKGDREFGYTF. CDR3 nucleotide sequence: TGTGCCAGCAGTTTATCGAAAGGGGACAGGGAGTTTGGCTACACCTTC.